This T cell receptor (beta chain) was captured by sequencing in a study of T cell clonality in common variable immunodeficiency. Study conclusions and caveats: TCRbeta clonality was increased in CVID versus healthy controls. CVID patient heterogeneity limited repertoire-clinical complication correlations.

This clone was observed many times. What it binds is unknown. Coverage ceases 3 residues before the CDR3 finishes, and the germline J gene fills in the end. CDR1 is LNHDA, CDR2 SQIVND, per germline (reference sequence). This CDR3 has 15 amino acids. V gave up 5 bases and J gave up 6 bases; unmatched junction bases: 6. TCRdb's copy holds only in-frame clones and misses some; the assay was immunoSEQ multiplex PCR. The repertoire consists of about 66,000 clones, none detected only once. This receptor was taken from a person aged 18 to 70 in good health. V is TRBV19 and J is TRBJ2-2; 10 bases line up with TRBD1. Sequenced sample: peripheral blood mononuclear cells. The sequenced part of the CDR3 DNA is TGTGCCAGTAGTTCCGGGACAGGGGCCGCCGGGGAG. Protein: CASSSGTGAAGE. The full CDR3 is CASSSGTGAAGELFF.